This T cell receptor beta chain was retrieved from a study of OX40 agonist ivuxolimab in advanced cancers. Study overall: Three partial responders included one hepatocellular carcinoma patient and two cutaneous melanoma patients.

The CDR3 covers 11 residues. Germline CDR1 is SGHTA and CDR2 is FQGNSA. V was cut by 5 bases and J by 4 bases, with 3 bases left in between. Sequencing was performed with immunoSEQ multiplex PCR; in TCRdb, only in-frame clones are kept and a portion is missing. This sample has roughly 49,000 clones, with roughly nine tenths found just once. The sequence was collected from an adult with an advanced solid tumor such as melanoma, head and neck, liver or kidney cancer. This specimen consisted of CD4+ or CD8+ T cells sorted from blood, obtained in a trial of the OX40 agonist ivuxolimab. The chain couples TRBV7-2 to TRBJ2-1; D remains ambiguous. The CDR3 protein is CASSPYNEQFF. For the CDR3, the DNA is TGTGCCAGCAGCCCTTACAATGAGCAGTTCTTC.